A selection of T cell receptor beta chains follows, all from one sample in a study of radiation and T cells in renal cell carcinoma. This table comes from immunoSEQ multiplex PCR, and its TCRdb copy is limited to in-frame clones, with some not included. The sample lists about 78,000 clones; approximately 90% were seen once. The sequencing here drew on blood, taken from a patient whose treatment included radiotherapy and nephrectomy. Every receptor here comes from a woman between 65 and 79 years old with renal cell carcinoma. The conserved cysteine and the conserved F or W are not part of the CDR3 here.

v_gene	j_gene	CDR3aa
TRBV6-5	TRBJ2-7	ASSTTGGFSYEQY
TRBV15	TRBJ1-5	ATSRSYATNQPQH
TRBV9	TRBJ2-3	ASSVEGAGEWYNTDTQY
TRBV4-2	TRBJ2-3	ASSQYRVGTDTQY
TRBV5-4	TRBJ2-3	ASSLVGTPARY
TRBV5-6	TRBJ1-2	ASSLFGRRYT
TRBV5-1	TRBJ1-5	ASSFGDPYSNQPQH
TRBV5-1	TRBJ1-3	ASSLEHGNTIY
TRBV29-1	TRBJ2-7	SVLNPGQGNEQY
TRBV6-6	TRBJ1-1	ASSTKLNTEAF
TRBV9	TRBJ1-1	ASSVGETRRTEAF
TRBV30	TRBJ2-3	AWSVRGLDTQY
TRBV5-1	TRBJ1-3	ASAIDPGTGNTIY
TRBV19	TRBJ2-3	ASSEGLLRDTQY
TRBV7-6	TRBJ2-7	ASRSDSYEQY
TRBV5-5	TRBJ1-6	ASSRQGTASPLH
TRBV19	TRBJ2-1	ASSTSGTGANNEQF
TRBV27	TRBJ2-2	ASSLSQGLNTGELF
TRBV5-6	TRBJ2-7	ASSLVAGSYEQY
TRBV6-1	TRBJ1-6	ASTPTHSYNSPLH
TRBV6-4	TRBJ2-2	ASSDRGGAPGELF
TRBV7-8	TRBJ2-1	ASSGRTGGAYNEQF
TRBV19	TRBJ1-5	ASSSRQGATSQPQH
TRBV4-3	TRBJ1-3	ASSQWLGQGSSNSGNTIY
TRBV5-5	TRBJ1-1	ASSLRGALMNTEAF
TRBV5-4	TRBJ1-1	ASSLGDRGRTEAF
TRBV30	TRBJ1-4	AWKGGPNEKLF
TRBV28	TRBJ1-5	ASGIRVYSNQPQH
TRBV2	TRBJ1-5	ASSESTGGLGNQPQH
TRBV27	TRBJ2-2	ASSPRVTGELF
TRBV14	TRBJ1-2	ASSQGQGTYGYT
TRBV28	TRBJ2-7	ASSSPRTASYEQY
TRBV2	TRBJ2-5	ASRPTRDREQETQY
TRBV6-5	TRBJ1-3	ASSYSGSSGNTIY
TRBV11-3	TRBJ1-1	ASSPTAGSQTEAF
TRBV28	TRBJ1-5	ASSSFQAQPQH
TRBV9	TRBJ1-6	ASSAKQSYNSPLH
TRBV30	TRBJ1-2	AWDSSNYGYT
TRBV11-2	TRBJ2-5	ASSSQGYQETQY
TRBV19	TRBJ1-1	ASSMAGGVLMNTEAF
TRBV30	TRBJ1-2	AWSVRPNYGYT
TRBV7-2	TRBJ2-7	ASSPGGSSHEQY
TRBV7-2	TRBJ2-6	ASSTSRVGAGANVLT
TRBV5-4	TRBJ2-4	ASSLGQGKNIQY
TRBV4-3	TRBJ1-2	ASSQDWGGYGYT
TRBV2	TRBJ2-5	ASSEPQTKETQY
TRBV5-6	TRBJ1-2	ASSLGPARRYGYT
TRBV19	TRBJ1-1	ASKGGDAGAF
TRBV7-2	TRBJ1-5	ASSPRTSNQPQH
TRBV4-3	TRBJ2-5	ASSRQGDETQY
TRBV30	TRBJ1-6	AWSADHYSPLH
TRBV6-5	TRBJ1-5	ASTPTGGSNQPQH
TRBV2	TRBJ1-6	ASSEARRASV